One and the same sample provided the 16 T cell receptor beta chains below, sequenced in a study of shared clonotypes between healthy human individuals. The protocol was immunoSEQ multiplex PCR, while the TCRdb copy is restricted to in-frame clones and leaves out a portion. The table has about 1.5 million clones, around 98% seen once. The sequenced sample was naive CD4+ T cells sorted from blood. The subset is: CD45RA+ positively selected. The receptors here all came from a man aged 25-40 years in good health.

Here the CDR3 DNA reads TGTGCCAGCCGGGGGACAGACTTCCTCGTAGATACGCAGTATTTT. Translated: CASRGTDFLVDTQYF. The chain links TRBV19 to TRBJ2-3; D possibly corresponds to TRBD1 (7 bases). Germline CDR1 reads LNHDA; CDR2 reads SQIVND (reference sequence). Trimming shortened V by 9 bases and J by 5 bases, and 21 bases separated the two germline ends. The CDR3 totals 15 residues. Complete variable domain (other parts from reference TRBV19 and TRBJ2-3): DGGITQSPKYLFRKEGQNVTLSCEQNLNHDAMYWYRQDPGQGLRLIYYSQIVNDFQKGDIAEGYSVSREKKESFPLTVTSAQKNPTAFYLCASRGTDFLVDTQYFGPGTRLTVL.

The chain uses TRBV2 and TRBJ1-4, with 8 nucleotides matching TRBD1. Germline CDR1 is SNHLY and CDR2 is FYNNEI. Trimming removed 3 bases from V and 7 bases from J; junction bases left unmatched: 4. The CDR3 runs to 14 residues. The CDR3 nucleotides read TGTGCCAGCAGTGAGGACAGGGCAGGTGAAAAACTGTTTTTT. Its translation: CASSEDRAGEKLFF.

The chain links TRBV11-2 to TRBJ2-3; 8 nucleotides line up with TRBD2. The CDR3 loop spans 17 amino acids. J was trimmed by 1 base and V by 5 bases; bases with no gene match: 11. Per germline, CDR1 SGHAT and CDR2 FQNNGV. CDR3 region: CASSPGTSAPRTDTQYF. The CDR3 coding sequence is TGTGCCAGCAGCCCAGGGACTAGTGCGCCGCGCACAGATACGCAGTATTTT.

The chain uses TRBV10-2 and TRBJ1-2; 7 bases map to TRBD1. Germline CDR1 is WSHSY and CDR2 is SAAADI. V shed 3 bases, J shed 4 bases, and the junction held 8 bases outside the gene matches. The CDR3 has 15 residues. For the CDR3, the DNA is TGCGCCAGCAGTGACCTGACAGGGTCCCTCTATGGCTACACCTTC. Protein sequence: CASSDLTGSLYGYTF.

This chain joins TRBV2 and TRBJ2-7; 11 bases fit TRBD1. This CDR3 has 18 amino acids. Per the germline V gene, CDR1 is SNHLY and CDR2 is FYNNEI. The trim removed 5 bases at V and 0 bases at J, leaving 12 bases unmatched. The CDR3 is CASSKDRGPIPLSYEQYF. CDR3 in DNA: TGTGCCAGCAGTAAGGACAGGGGGCCAATCCCCCTCTCCTACGAGCAGTACTTC.

The V call is TRBV29-1, the J call TRBJ2-7; either TRBD1 or TRBD2 may supply D (6 bases each). The CDR3 is made up of 12 amino acids. Germline CDR1 and CDR2: SQVTM and ANQGSEA. V was pared by 3 bases and J by 5 bases, with 11 bases between. This chain's CDR3 is CSVDPGEDEQYF. The CDR3 DNA sequence: TGCAGCGTTGACCCAGGGGAGGACGAGCAGTACTTC.

The chain has TRBV7-9 and TRBJ2-7; the D call may be TRBD1 or TRBD2 (5 bases each). The CDR3 covers 13 residues. Germline V gives CDR1 SEHNR, CDR2 FQNEAQ (reference sequence). V was pared by 5 bases and J by 7 bases, with 15 bases between. The CDR3, as DNA: TGTGCCAGCAGCCGGGTCGGGGCTGGAGAGCAGTACTTC. The encoded protein is CASSRVGAGEQYF.

A single count supports this clone. This rearrangement joins TRBV4-1 to TRBJ1-2, with TRBD1 as a possible D gene (5 bases). The V gene lost 4 bases and the J gene lost 4 bases, with 13 bases spanning the gap. This CDR3 is built from 14 residues. CDR1 and CDR2 from the germline V gene are MGHRA and YSYEKL. The CDR3: CASSPRQFGYGYTF. CDR3 coding DNA: TGCGCCAGCAGCCCACGACAGTTCGGCTATGGCTACACCTTC.

This chain joins TRBV11-2 and TRBJ2-2; 11 bases map to TRBD1. The CDR3 loop spans 19 amino acids. CDR1 is SGHAT, CDR2 FQNNGV, per germline. V gave up 6 bases and J gave up 0 bases; unmatched junction bases: 12. CDR3 sequence (DNA): TGTGCCAGCAGTTTCCGCTCGGACAGGGGGCTTTCGAACACCGGGGAGCTGTTTTTT. Its translation: CASSFRSDRGLSNTGELFF.

This clone appeared once. This chain links TRBV10-2 with TRBJ2-3; 11 bases are a match to TRBD2. V was clipped by 7 bases and J by 1 base; unmatched bases: 4. This CDR3 is built from 15 residues. Germline CDR1 is WSHSY and CDR2 is SAAADI. This chain's CDR3 is CASNPLAGGTDTQYF. In nucleotides, the CDR3 is TGCGCCAGCAATCCACTAGCGGGAGGCACAGATACGCAGTATTTT.

In this sample, this clone turned up once. V and J are TRBV6-5 and TRBJ1-5, with 8 bases lining up with TRBD1. V was pared by 4 bases and J by 0 bases, with 5 bases of the junction left unmatched. Germline loops: CDR1 MNHEY, CDR2 SVGAGI. The CDR3 covers 16 residues. The CDR3 protein is CASSFMGQVSNQPQHF. CDR3 DNA sequence: TGTGCCAGCAGTTTCATGGGACAGGTTAGCAATCAGCCCCAGCATTTT.

The chain has TRBV5-5 and TRBJ1-4, with 7 bases fitting TRBD1. The germline gives CDR1 SGHKS, CDR2 YYEKEE (reference sequence). The junction had 11 bases not matched to a gene; V was cut back by 2 bases and J by 10 bases. The CDR3 contains 15 residues. This chain's CDR3 is CASSLPGQPSVKLFF. The CDR3 DNA is TGTGCCAGCAGCTTACCGGGACAGCCTTCGGTAAAACTGTTTTTT.

The chain has TRBV18 and TRBJ2-5; D uncertain. V lost 5 bases and J 5 bases, leaving 6 bases between the germline ends. The CDR3 sequence is 11 residues long. The germline V gene has CDR1 KGHSH and CDR2 LQKENI. Written as DNA, the CDR3 is TGTGCCAGCTCAGGGATCGAGACCCAGTACTTC. It is translated as CASSGIETQYF.

This rearrangement joins TRBV10-3 to TRBJ2-5; 7 nucleotides match TRBD2. V was clipped by 0 bases and J by 1 base; unmatched bases: 8. Germline CDR1 and CDR2: ENHRY and SYGVKD. The CDR3 spans 17 residues. CDR3 nucleotides: TGTGCCATCAGTGAGTCGACTAGGCGGGGGTCCCAAGAGACCCAGTACTTC. Its protein is CAISESTRRGSQETQYF.

The chain employs TRBV15 and TRBJ2-3; the match to TRBD2 covers 7 bases. The CDR3 is 18 residues long. Germline trimming cut 0 bases from V and 2 bases from J; bases unmatched to any gene: 11. The V gene's germline CDR1 is LNHNV and CDR2 YYDKDF (reference sequence). The CDR3 protein is CATSRDHRLALSTDTQYF. DNA of the CDR3: TGTGCCACCAGCAGAGATCACAGACTAGCTCTATCCACAGATACGCAGTATTTT.

J is TRBJ1-1 and V is TRBV9; D perhaps matches TRBD1 (6 bases). The CDR3 loop spans 17 amino acids. Deletions cut 4 bases from V and 0 bases from J, with 19 bases between. Per the germline V gene, CDR1 is SGDLS and CDR2 is YYNGEE. CDR3: CASSTHLQQGLNTEAFF. The DNA of the CDR3 is TGTGCCAGCAGCACTCATTTACAGCAGGGGCTGAACACTGAAGCTTTCTTT.